The 14 T cell receptor beta chains below come from one sample, sequenced in a study of T cells after yellow fever vaccination. TCRdb re-analysed the 5' RACE reads in MiXCR, keeping a single row per CDR3 protein. The sample lists roughly 330,000 distinct CDR3 sequences, roughly 4% occurring once. Material: PBMCs, obtained 5 days after the yellow fever booster vaccination. Source of these receptors: a man aged 18 to 35 who received the YFV17D yellow fever vaccine.

This clonotype came up a few times. The V and J genes are TRBV5-1 and TRBJ1-4; 7 nucleotides align to TRBD1. Looked up from germline, CDR1 is SGHRS and CDR2 is YFSETQ. The CDR3 covers 15 residues. V lost 0 bases to trimming and J lost 4 bases; unmatched junction nucleotides: 3. CDR3 sequence reads: CASSLAGGGNEKLFF. CDR3 nucleotide sequence: TGCGCCAGCAGCTTGGCAGGGGGTGGTAATGAAAAACTGTTTTTT. Drawing the rest from reference TRBV5-1 and TRBJ1-4, the complete variable domain is KAGVTQTPRYLIKTRGQQVTLSCSPISGHRSVSWYQQTPGQGLQFLFEYFSETQRNKGNFPGRFSGRQFSNSRSEMNVSTLELGDSALYLCASSLAGGGNEKLFFGSGTQLSVL.

In this sample, this clonotype turned up many times. This rearrangement joins TRBV20-1 to TRBJ2-2; D may be TRBD1 or TRBD2 (6 bases each). Germline V gene lookup returns CDR1 DFQATT and CDR2 SNEGSKA (reference sequence). V lost 5 bases, J lost 1 base, and 20 bases lay in between. This CDR3 comprises 17 residues. The CDR3 bases are TGCAGTGCTCAGAGGGGGAGGTCTCAGGTGAACACCGGGGAGCTGTTTTTT. Translation: CSAQRGRSQVNTGELFF.

In its sample, this clonotype was seen many times. The CDR3 DNA follows: TGTGCCAGCAGCTTAGAACGGACGGTGAACACTGAAGCTTTCTTT. It is translated as CASSLERTVNTEAFF. V usage is TRBV7-9 and J usage is TRBJ1-1; D is ambiguous. Germline CDR1 reads SEHNR; CDR2 reads FQNEAQ (reference sequence). The CDR3 is 15 residues long. V was shortened by 1 base and J by 0 bases, with 9 bases between the two germline ends.

This chain joins TRBV24-1 and TRBJ2-1, with D perhaps being TRBD1 or TRBD2 (5 bases each). The CDR3 has 14 amino acids. Germline lookup yields CDR1 KGHDR and CDR2 SFDVKD. The germline V and J ends were trimmed by 3 bases and 7 bases, with 12 bases remaining between them. The CDR3 protein is CATSDPGLRNEQFF. CDR3 sequence (DNA): TGTGCCACCAGTGATCCGGGGCTGCGGAATGAGCAGTTCTTC.

This clonotype was seen a few times. The V call is TRBV6-5, the J call TRBJ2-2, with D tentatively TRBD2 (6 bases). This CDR3 is 14 amino acids long. The germline V gene encodes CDR1 MNHEY and CDR2 SVGAGI. Trimming took 3 bases from V and 5 from J, leaving 10 bases between them. CDR3 in amino acids: CASSYTGVTGELFF. The CDR3 region has the DNA TGTGCCAGCAGTTATACGGGGGTAACCGGGGAGCTGTTTTTT.

This clonotype has a handful of counts. This sequence joins TRBV20-1 and TRBJ1-1; D perhaps matches TRBD1 (5 bases). The CDR3 is 14 residues long. Germline loops: CDR1 DFQATT, CDR2 SNEGSKA (reference sequence). The ends were cut back, 3 bases at V and 1 base at J, with 12 bases in the middle. CDR3 protein: CSASARQGNTEAFF. The CDR3 nucleotides read TGCAGTGCTAGTGCCCGGCAGGGGAACACTGAAGCTTTCTTT.

The chain joins TRBV5-1 to TRBJ2-3; 7 nucleotides match TRBD1. The CDR3 consists of 16 residues. In germline, CDR1 is SGHRS, CDR2 YFSETQ. With 0 bases clipped from V and 2 bases from J, the junction kept 6 bases outside the gene matches. CDR3 nucleotide sequence: TGCGCCAGCAGCTTGGGGGACAGCTTTATCACAGATACGCAGTATTTT. Protein sequence: CASSLGDSFITDTQYF.

There are a few counts of this clonotype. The chain's CDR3 is CSVETNEQFF. CDR3 in DNA: TGCAGCGTTGAAACCAATGAGCAGTTCTTC. The chain uses TRBV29-1 and TRBJ2-1, with D unclear. There are 10 residues in the CDR3. V dropped 2 bases and J dropped 6 bases, with 2 bases sitting between them. Germline V gives CDR1 SQVTM, CDR2 ANQGSEA.

The V call is TRBV15, the J call TRBJ1-1; the D is unclear. The CDR3 length is 13 residues. V dropped 3 bases and J dropped 0 bases, with 5 bases sitting between them. CDR1 and CDR2 (germline): LNHNV, YYDKDF (reference sequence). CDR3 sequence: CATSSGLNTEAFF. The CDR3 bases are TGTGCCACCAGCAGCGGCTTGAACACTGAAGCTTTCTTT.

V is TRBV7-9 and J is TRBJ2-1, with D possibly matching TRBD2 (5 bases). Per the germline V gene, CDR1 is SEHNR and CDR2 is FQNEAQ (reference sequence). This CDR3 has 15 residues. Between the trimmed V and J ends, which lost 8 bases and 0 bases, there was a span of 14 bases. This CDR3 is CASFGRVSSYNEQFF. The CDR3 coding sequence is TGTGCCAGCTTTGGGCGGGTAAGCTCCTACAATGAGCAGTTCTTC.

This clonotype was seen ten or more times. This chain uses TRBV5-1 with TRBJ1-2; D gene ambiguous. Germline CDR1 and CDR2: SGHRS and YFSETQ. The V gene lost 6 bases and the J gene lost 7 bases, with 19 bases spanning the gap. The CDR3 consists of 14 residues. This chain's CDR3 is CASTPAAEVGGYTF. Written as DNA, the CDR3 is TGCGCCAGCACCCCAGCGGCTGAAGTGGGTGGCTACACCTTC.

This clonotype was counted ten times or more. The V gene is TRBV7-2, the J gene TRBJ2-6; 8 bases fit TRBD1. Germline assignment: CDR1 SGHTA and CDR2 FQGNSA. Trimming removed 4 bases from V and 2 bases from J; junction bases left unmatched: 4. CDR3 length: 16 amino acids. The CDR3 DNA follows: TGTGCCAGCAGCTGGTCAGGGGGCGCTGGGGCCAACGTCCTGACTTTC. It encodes CASSWSGGAGANVLTF.

This clonotype turned up a few times. Relative to the germline gene, one junction end is altered; a read error may explain this. V gene TRBV5-1 combines with J gene TRBJ1-5, with unresolved D. CDR1 SGHRS and CDR2 YFSETQ come from the germline V gene. This CDR3 has 15 residues. The CDR3 sequence is CASSFEGYSDQPQHF. As DNA, the CDR3 is TGCGCCAGCAGCTTCGAGGGATATAGCGATCAGCCCCAGCATTTT.

This clonotype was seen many times. This chain joins TRBV29-1 and TRBJ1-1; unclear D gene. The CDR3 consists of 13 residues. Germline V gene lookup returns CDR1 SQVTM and CDR2 ANQGSEA. The V gene lost 3 bases and the J gene lost 3 bases, with 11 bases spanning the gap. The CDR3 coding sequence is TGCAGCGTTGAGAAGGGTTGGGACACTGAAGCTTTCTTT. This translates into CSVEKGWDTEAFF.